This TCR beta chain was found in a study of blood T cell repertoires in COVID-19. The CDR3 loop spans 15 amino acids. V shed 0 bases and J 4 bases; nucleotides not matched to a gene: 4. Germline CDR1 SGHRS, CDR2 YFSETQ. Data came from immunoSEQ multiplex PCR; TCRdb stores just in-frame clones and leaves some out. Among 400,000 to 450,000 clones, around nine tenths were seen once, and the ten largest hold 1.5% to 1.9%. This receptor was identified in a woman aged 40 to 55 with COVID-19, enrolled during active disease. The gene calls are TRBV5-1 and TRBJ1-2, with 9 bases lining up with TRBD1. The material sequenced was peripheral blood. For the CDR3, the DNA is TGCGCCAGCAGCTTGGGTGGGACAGGGCTCTATGGCTACACCTTC. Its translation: CASSLGGTGLYGYTF.